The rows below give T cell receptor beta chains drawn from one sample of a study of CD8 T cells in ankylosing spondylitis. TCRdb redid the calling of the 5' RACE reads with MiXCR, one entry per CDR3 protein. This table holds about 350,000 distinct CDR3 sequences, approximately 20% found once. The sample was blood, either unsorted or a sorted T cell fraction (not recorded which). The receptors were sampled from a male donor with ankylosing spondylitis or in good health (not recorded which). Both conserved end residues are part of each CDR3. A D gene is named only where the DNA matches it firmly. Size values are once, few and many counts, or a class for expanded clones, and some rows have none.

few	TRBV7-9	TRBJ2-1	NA	CASSSDSGEQFF	TGTGCCAGCAGCTCGGACAGTGGTGAGCAGTTCTTC
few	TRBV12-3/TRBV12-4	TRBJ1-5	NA	CASSSGFPSSNQPQHF	TGTGCCAGCAGCTCAGGGTTTCCCTCGAGCAATCAGCCCCAGCATTTT
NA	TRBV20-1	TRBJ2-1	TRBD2	CSATTSGEYNEQFF	TGCAGTGCTACGACCAGCGGGGAGTACAATGAGCAGTTCTTC
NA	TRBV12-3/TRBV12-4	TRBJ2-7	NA	CASSFTTANEQYF	TGTGCCAGCAGTTTTACCACTGCGAACGAGCAGTACTTC
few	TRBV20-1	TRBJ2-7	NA	CSARGRADYEQYF	TGCAGTGCTAGGGGTAGGGCTGACTACGAGCAGTACTTC
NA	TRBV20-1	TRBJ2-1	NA	CSARDWPGASYNEQFF	TGCAGTGCTAGAGATTGGCCGGGGGCGTCCTACAATGAGCAGTTCTTC
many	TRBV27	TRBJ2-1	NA	CASRPGLTYNEQFF	TGTGCCAGCAGGCCGGGATTAACCTACAATGAGCAGTTCTTC
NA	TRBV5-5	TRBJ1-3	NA	CASSWDGASGNTIYF	TGTGCCAGCAGCTGGGACGGTGCCTCTGGAAACACCATATATTTT
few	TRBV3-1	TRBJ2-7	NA	CASSQDPKPYEQYF	TGTGCCAGCAGCCAAGACCCAAAACCCTACGAGCAGTACTTC
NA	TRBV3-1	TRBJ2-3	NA	CASSPAESDTQYF	TGTGCCAGCAGCCCCGCAGAATCAGATACGCAGTATTTT
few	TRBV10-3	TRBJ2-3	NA	CATLGATSTDTQYF	TGTGCCACCCTGGGCGCCACTAGCACAGATACGCAGTATTTT
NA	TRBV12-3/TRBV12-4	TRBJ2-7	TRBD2	CASSPSGGPNEQYF	TGTGCCAGCAGTCCTAGCGGGGGGCCGAACGAGCAGTACTTC
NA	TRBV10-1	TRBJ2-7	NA	CASSETGTRYEQYF	TGCGCCAGCAGTGAGACAGGGACACGGTACGAGCAGTACTTC
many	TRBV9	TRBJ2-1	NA	CASSVAGASSYNEQFF	TGTGCCAGCAGCGTAGCAGGGGCTAGCTCCTACAATGAGCAGTTCTTC
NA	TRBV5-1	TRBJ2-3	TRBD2	CASSSGLAGPIDTQYF	TGCGCCAGCAGCTCTGGACTAGCGGGACCCATAGATACGCAGTATTTT
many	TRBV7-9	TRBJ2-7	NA	CASSLVVYEQYF	TGTGCCAGCAGCTTAGTTGTTTACGAGCAGTACTTC
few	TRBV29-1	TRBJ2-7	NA	CSVEQANSYEQYF	TGCAGCGTTGAACAGGCAAACTCCTACGAGCAGTACTTC
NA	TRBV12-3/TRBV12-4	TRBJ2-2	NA	CASSRGAGELFF	TGTGCCAGCAGCCGCGGGGCCGGGGAGCTGTTTTTT
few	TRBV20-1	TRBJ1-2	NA	CSAPNPVDQDYGYTF	TGCAGTGCCCCGAACCCCGTGGACCAGGACTATGGCTACACCTTC
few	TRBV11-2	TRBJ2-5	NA	CASSLTGAAETQYF	TGTGCCAGCAGCTTAACAGGCGCGGCAGAGACCCAGTACTTC
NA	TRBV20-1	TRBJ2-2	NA	CSAAGQNTGELFF	TGCAGTGCCGCGGGACAGAACACCGGGGAGCTGTTTTTT
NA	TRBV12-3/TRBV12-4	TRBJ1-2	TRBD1	CASSFQDRGFGYTF	TGTGCCAGCAGTTTCCAGGACAGGGGGTTTGGCTACACCTTC
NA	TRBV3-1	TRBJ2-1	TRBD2	CASSERAGGSYNEQFF	TGTGCCAGCAGCGAACGAGCGGGGGGATCCTACAATGAGCAGTTCTTC
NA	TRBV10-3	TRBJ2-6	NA	CAISESGQSSGANVLTF	TGTGCCATCAGTGAGTCAGGACAGAGCTCTGGGGCCAACGTCCTGACTTTC
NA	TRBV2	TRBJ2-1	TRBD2	CASSEPSGGGNEQFF	TGTGCCAGCAGTGAACCTAGCGGGGGGGGGAATGAGCAGTTCTTC
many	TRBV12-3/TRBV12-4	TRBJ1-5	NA	CASSSRAYGNQPQHF	TGTGCCAGCAGCTCCCGGGCGTACGGCAATCAGCCCCAGCATTTT
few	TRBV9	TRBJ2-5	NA	CASIPPPGF	TGTGCCAGCATCCCGCCCCCGGGCTTC
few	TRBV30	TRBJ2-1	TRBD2	CAWSVASGGDEQFF	TGTGCCTGGAGTGTCGCTAGCGGGGGGGATGAGCAGTTCTTC
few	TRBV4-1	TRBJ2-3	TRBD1	CASSQADRTTDTQYF	TGCGCCAGCAGCCAAGCGGACAGGACCACAGATACGCAGTATTTT
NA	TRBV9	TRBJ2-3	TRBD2	CASSESTSGDDTQYF	TGTGCCAGCAGCGAATCGACTAGCGGGGATGATACGCAGTATTTT
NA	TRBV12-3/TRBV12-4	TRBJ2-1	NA	CASGGAYEQFF	TGTGCCAGCGGGGGGGCCTATGAGCAGTTCTTC
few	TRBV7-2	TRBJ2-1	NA	CASSRRAGPYSYNEQFF	TGTGCCAGCAGCCGCAGGGCGGGCCCCTACTCCTACAATGAGCAGTTCTTC
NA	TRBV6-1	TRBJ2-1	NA	CASSAAEQFF	TGTGCCAGCAGTGCCGCTGAGCAGTTCTTC
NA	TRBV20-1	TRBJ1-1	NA	CSESRPEAFF	TGCAGTGAGAGCCGACCTGAAGCTTTCTTT
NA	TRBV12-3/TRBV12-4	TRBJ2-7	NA	CASSTLGGLYEQYF	TGTGCCAGCAGTACCCTCGGGGGCCTCTACGAGCAGTACTTC
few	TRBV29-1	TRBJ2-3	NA	CSVSADTQYF	TGCAGCGTTTCGGCGGATACGCAGTATTTT
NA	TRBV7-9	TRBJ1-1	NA	CASTFGTLEAFF	TGTGCCAGCACCTTTGGGACGCTTGAAGCTTTCTTT
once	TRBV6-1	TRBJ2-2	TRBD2	CASSEALLRGGPGELFF	TGTGCCAGCAGTGAAGCGCTCTTGCGGGGGGGCCCCGGGGAGCTGTTTTTT
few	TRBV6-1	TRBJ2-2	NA	CASRATDRVTGELFF	TGTGCCAGCCGGGCAACGGACAGAGTCACCGGGGAGCTGTTTTTT
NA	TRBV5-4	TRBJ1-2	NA	CASSLRSANYGYTF	TGTGCCAGCAGCTTGCGGTCGGCTAACTATGGCTACACCTTC
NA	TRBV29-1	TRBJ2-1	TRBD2	CSALTAGTSGGGRPEQFF	TGCAGCGCCCTAACAGCGGGGACTAGCGGGGGGGGCAGACCCGAGCAGTTCTTC
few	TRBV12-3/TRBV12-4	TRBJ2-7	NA	CASSLQAYEQYF	TGTGCCAGCAGTTTGCAAGCCTACGAGCAGTACTTC